The 5 T cell receptor beta chains presented below share a single source sample, sequenced in a study of shared clonotypes between healthy human individuals. Sequencing was performed with immunoSEQ multiplex PCR; in TCRdb, only in-frame clones are kept and a portion is missing. The sample comprises over a million clones, roughly 95% of which are singletons, and approximately 1.1% rests with the top ten. The sample was naive CD4+ T cells sorted from blood. Subset: CD45RA+ positively selected. Source of these receptors: a man under 40 in good health.

The rearrangement links TRBV5-4 to TRBJ1-1; TRBD1 might be the D (5 bases). The CDR3 covers 15 residues. Germline values: CDR1 SGHNT, CDR2 YYREEE (reference sequence). The V gene lost 0 bases and the J gene lost 3 bases, with 12 bases spanning the gap. This CDR3 is CASSLGEGRDTEAFF. CDR3 in DNA: TGTGCCAGCAGCTTGGGGGAGGGGAGGGACACTGAAGCTTTCTTT.

The chain has TRBV4-3 and TRBJ2-7; D might be TRBD1 (6 bases). Germline lookup yields CDR1 LGHNA and CDR2 YSLEER. This CDR3 region has 14 residues. The V end was cut by 4 bases, the J end by 2 bases, with 12 bases between. The CDR3 spells CASSRQGPPYEQYF. The CDR3 nucleotides are TGCGCCAGCAGCCGCCAGGGGCCCCCCTACGAGCAGTACTTC.

This chain uses TRBV29-1 with TRBJ2-5, with TRBD2 matching over 11 bases. The germline V gene has CDR1 SQVTM and CDR2 ANQGSEA. Trimming removed 4 bases from V and 4 bases from J; junction bases left unmatched: 14. The CDR3 covers 17 residues. CDR3 sequence reads: CSVVIASGRRFGETQYF. CDR3 nucleotide sequence: TGCAGCGTTGTTATTGCTAGCGGGAGGCGGTTTGGAGAGACCCAGTACTTC.

For this clone: Different DNA sequences within this sample yield the same CDR3. The chain combines TRBV18 with TRBJ2-7; 12 nucleotides match TRBD2. The CDR3 loop spans 17 amino acids. Unmatched junction bases numbered 6, after V lost 3 bases and J lost 0 bases. CDR1 and CDR2 (germline): KGHSH, LQKENI. CDR3 amino acids: CASSPLGLAGSSYEQYF. In nucleotides, the CDR3 is TGTGCCAGCTCACCCCTAGGACTAGCGGGAAGCTCCTACGAGCAGTACTTC.

The table lists this clone with a count of one. The genes are TRBV5-1 and TRBJ2-1, with 9 nucleotides matching TRBD2. The CDR3 spans 15 residues. The V gene's germline CDR1 is SGHRS and CDR2 YFSETQ. V lost 1 base to trimming and J lost 6 bases; unmatched junction nucleotides: 5. The CDR3 DNA is TGCGCCAGCAGCTTGTTCGCGGGAGGGCCCAATGAGCAGTTCTTC. It yields the protein CASSLFAGGPNEQFF.